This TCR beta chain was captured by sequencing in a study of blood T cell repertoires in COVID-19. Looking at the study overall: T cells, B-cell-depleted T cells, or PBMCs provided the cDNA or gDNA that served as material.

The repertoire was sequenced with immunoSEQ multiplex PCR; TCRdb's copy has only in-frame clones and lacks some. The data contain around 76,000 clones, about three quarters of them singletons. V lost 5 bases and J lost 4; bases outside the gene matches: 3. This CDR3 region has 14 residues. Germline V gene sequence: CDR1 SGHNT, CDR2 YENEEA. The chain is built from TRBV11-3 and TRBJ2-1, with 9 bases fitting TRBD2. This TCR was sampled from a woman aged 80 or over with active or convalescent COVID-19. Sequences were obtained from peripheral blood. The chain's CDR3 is CASSTSGRYNEQFF. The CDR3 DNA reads TGTGCCAGCAGCACTAGCGGGCGATACAATGAGCAGTTCTTC.